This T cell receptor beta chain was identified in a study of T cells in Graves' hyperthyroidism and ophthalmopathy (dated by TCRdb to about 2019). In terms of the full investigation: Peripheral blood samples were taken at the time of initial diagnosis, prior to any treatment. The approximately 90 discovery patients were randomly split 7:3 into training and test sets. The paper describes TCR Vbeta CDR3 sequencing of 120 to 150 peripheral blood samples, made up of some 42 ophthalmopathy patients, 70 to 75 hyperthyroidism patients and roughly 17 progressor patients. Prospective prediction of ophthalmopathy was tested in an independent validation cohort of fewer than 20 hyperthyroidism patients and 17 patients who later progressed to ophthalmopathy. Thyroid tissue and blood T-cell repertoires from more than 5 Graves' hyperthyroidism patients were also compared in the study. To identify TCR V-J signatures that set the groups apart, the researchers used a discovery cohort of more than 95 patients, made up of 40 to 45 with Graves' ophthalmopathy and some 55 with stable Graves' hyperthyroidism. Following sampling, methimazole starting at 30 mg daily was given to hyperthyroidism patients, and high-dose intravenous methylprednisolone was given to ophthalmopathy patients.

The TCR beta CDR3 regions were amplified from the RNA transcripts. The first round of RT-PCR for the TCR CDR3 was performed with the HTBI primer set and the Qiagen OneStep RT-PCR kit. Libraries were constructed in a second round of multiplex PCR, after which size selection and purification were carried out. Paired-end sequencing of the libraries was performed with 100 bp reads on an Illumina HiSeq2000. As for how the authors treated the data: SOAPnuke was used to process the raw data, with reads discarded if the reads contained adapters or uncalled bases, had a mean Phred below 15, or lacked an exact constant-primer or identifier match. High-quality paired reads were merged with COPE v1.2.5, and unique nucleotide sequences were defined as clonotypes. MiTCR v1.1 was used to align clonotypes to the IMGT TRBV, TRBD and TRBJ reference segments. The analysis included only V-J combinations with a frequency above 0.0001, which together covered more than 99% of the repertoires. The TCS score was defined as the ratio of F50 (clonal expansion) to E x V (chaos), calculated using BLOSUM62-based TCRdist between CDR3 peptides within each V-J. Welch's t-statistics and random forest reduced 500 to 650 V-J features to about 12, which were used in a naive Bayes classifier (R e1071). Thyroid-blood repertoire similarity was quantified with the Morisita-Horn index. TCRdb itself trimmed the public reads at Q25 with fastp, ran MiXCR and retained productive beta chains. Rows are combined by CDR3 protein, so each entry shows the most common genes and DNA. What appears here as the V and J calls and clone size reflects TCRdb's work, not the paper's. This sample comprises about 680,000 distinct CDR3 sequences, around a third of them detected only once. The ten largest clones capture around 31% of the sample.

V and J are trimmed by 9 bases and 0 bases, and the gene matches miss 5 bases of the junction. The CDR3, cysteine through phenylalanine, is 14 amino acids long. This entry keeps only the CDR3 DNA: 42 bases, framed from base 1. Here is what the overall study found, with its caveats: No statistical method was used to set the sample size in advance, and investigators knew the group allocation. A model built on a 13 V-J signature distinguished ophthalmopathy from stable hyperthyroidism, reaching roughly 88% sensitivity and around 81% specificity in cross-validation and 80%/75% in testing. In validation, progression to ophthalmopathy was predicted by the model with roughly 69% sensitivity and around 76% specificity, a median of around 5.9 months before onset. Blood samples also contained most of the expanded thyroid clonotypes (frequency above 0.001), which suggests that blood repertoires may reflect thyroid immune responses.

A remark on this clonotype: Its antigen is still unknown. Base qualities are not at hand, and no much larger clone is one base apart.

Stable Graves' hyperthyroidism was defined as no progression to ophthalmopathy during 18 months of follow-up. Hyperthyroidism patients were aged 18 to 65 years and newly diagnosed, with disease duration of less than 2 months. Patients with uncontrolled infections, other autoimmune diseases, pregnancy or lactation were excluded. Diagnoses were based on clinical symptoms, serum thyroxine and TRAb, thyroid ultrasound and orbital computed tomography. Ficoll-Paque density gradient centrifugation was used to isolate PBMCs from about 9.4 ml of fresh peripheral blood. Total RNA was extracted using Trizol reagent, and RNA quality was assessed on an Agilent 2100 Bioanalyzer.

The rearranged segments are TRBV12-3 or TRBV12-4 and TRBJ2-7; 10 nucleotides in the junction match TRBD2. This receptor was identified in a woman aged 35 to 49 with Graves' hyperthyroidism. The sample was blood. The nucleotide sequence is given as TGTGCCAGTCTAGCGGGGGCCGCCTCCTACGAGCAGTACTTC. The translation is CASLAGAASYEQYF.